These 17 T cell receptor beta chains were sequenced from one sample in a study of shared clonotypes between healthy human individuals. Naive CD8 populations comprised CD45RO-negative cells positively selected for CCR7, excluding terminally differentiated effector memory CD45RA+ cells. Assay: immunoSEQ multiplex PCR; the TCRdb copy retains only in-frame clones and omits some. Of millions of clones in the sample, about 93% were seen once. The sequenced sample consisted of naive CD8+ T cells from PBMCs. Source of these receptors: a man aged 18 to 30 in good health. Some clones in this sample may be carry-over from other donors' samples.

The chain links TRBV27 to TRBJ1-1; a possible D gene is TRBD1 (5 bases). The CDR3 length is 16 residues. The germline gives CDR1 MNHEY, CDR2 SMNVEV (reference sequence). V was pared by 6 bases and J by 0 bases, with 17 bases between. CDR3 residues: CASRDESGRLNTEAFF. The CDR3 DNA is TGTGCCAGCAGGGATGAGTCGGGACGCTTGAACACTGAAGCTTTCTTT.

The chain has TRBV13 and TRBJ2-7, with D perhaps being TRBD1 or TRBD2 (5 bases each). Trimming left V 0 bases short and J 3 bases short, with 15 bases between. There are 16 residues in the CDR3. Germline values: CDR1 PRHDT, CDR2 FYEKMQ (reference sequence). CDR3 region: CASSLGLGGVLYEQYF. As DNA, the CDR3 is TGTGCCAGCAGCTTAGGCCTTGGGGGAGTACTCTACGAGCAGTACTTC.

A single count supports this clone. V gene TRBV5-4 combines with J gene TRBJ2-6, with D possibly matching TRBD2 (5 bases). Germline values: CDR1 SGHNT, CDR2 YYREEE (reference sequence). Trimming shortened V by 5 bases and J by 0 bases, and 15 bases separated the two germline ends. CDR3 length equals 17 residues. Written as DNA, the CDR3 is TGTGCCAGCAGACCCCCACTAGACGGCTCTGGGGCCAACGTCCTGACTTTC. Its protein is CASRPPLDGSGANVLTF.

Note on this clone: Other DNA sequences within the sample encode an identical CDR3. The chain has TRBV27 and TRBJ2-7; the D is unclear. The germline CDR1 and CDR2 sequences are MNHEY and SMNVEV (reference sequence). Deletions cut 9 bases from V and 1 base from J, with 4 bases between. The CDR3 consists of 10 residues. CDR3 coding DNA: TGTGCCAGTTCTTCCTACGAGCAGTACTTC. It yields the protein CASSSYEQYF.

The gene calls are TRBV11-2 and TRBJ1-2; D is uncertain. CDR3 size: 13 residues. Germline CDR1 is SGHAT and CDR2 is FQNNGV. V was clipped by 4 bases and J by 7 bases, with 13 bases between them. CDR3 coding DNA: TGTGCCAGCAGCTCGGGAGTAATGGGTGGCTACACCTTC. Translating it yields CASSSGVMGGYTF.

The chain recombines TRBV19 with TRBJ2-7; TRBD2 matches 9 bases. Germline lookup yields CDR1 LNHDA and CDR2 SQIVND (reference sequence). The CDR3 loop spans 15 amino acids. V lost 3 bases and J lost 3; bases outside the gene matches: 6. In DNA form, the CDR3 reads TGTGCCAGTAGTATCGGAATAGCGGGAGACTACGAGCAGTACTTC. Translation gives CASSIGIAGDYEQYF.

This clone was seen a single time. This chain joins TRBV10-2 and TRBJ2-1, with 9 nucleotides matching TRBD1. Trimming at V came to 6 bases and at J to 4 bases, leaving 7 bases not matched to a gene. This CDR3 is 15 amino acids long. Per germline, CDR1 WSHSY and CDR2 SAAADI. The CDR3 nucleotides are TGCGCCAGCAGCCCTCGACAGGGGGAGTACAATGAGCAGTTCTTC. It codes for CASSPRQGEYNEQFF.

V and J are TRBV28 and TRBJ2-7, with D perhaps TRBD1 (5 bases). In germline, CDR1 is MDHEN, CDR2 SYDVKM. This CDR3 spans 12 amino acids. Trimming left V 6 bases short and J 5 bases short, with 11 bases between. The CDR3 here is CASRGAMNEQYF. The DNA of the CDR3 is TGTGCCAGCAGAGGGGCCATGAACGAGCAGTACTTC.

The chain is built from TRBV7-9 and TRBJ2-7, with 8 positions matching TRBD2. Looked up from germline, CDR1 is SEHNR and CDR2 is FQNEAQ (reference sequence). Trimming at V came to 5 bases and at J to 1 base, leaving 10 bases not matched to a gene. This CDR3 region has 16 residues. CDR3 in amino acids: CASSPPAAGGSYEQYF. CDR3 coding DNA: TGTGCCAGCAGCCCGCCGGCCGCGGGAGGTTCCTACGAGCAGTACTTC. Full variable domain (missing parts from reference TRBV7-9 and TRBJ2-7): DTGVSQNPRHKITKRGQNVTFRCDPISEHNRLYWYRQTLGQGPEFLTYFQNEAQLEKSRLLSDRFSAERPKGSFSTLEIQRTEQGDSAMYLCASSPPAAGGSYEQYFGPGTRLTVT.

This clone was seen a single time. The CDR3 DNA is TGTGCCAGCAGCCTCTTGGCTAGCGGAGACTACAATGAGCAGTTCTTC. As protein: CASSLLASGDYNEQFF. V is TRBV7-9 and J is TRBJ2-1, with TRBD2 identical over 7 bases. After removal of 5 bases from V and 3 bases from J, the junction contained 10 bases not matched to a gene. The length of the CDR3 is 16 residues. Germline-derived CDR1 and CDR2 are SEHNR and FQNEAQ (reference sequence).

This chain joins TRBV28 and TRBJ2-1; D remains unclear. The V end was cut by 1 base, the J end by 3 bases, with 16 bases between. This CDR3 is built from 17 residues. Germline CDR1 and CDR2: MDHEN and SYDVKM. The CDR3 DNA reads TGTGCCAGCAGTTTATTTCGTCGGCAGAAACTCTACAATGAGCAGTTCTTC. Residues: CASSLFRRQKLYNEQFF.

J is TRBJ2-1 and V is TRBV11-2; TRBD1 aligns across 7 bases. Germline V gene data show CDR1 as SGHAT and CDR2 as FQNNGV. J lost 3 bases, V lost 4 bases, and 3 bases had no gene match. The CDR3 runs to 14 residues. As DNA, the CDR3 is TGTGCCAGCAGCTCAGACAGGGTCTACAATGAGCAGTTCTTC. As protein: CASSSDRVYNEQFF.

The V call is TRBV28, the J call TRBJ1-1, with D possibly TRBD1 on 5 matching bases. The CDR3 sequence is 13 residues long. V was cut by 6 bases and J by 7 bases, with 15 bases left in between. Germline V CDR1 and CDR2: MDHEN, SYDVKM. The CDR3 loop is CASSRQNTHEAFF. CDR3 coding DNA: TGTGCCAGCAGCCGACAGAATACACATGAAGCTTTCTTT.

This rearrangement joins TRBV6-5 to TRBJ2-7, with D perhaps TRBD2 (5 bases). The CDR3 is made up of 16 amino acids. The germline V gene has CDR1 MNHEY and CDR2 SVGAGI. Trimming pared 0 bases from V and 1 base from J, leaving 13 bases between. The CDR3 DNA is TGTGCCAGCAGTTACTCTTCACCGGACTCGTCCTACGAGCAGTACTTC. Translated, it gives CASSYSSPDSSYEQYF.

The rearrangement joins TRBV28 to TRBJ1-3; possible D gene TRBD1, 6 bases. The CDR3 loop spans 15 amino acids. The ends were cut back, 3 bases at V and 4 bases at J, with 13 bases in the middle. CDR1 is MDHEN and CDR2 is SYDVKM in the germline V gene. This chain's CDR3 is CASSLSGAGGNTIYF. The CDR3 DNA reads TGTGCCAGCAGTTTGTCAGGGGCAGGAGGAAACACCATATATTTT.

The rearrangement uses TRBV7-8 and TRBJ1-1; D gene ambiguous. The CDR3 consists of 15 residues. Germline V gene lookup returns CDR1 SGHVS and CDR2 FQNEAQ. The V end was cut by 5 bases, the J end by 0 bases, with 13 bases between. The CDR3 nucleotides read TGTGCCAGCAGCCAAGGCGGGAGACTGAACACTGAAGCTTTCTTT. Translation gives CASSQGGRLNTEAFF.

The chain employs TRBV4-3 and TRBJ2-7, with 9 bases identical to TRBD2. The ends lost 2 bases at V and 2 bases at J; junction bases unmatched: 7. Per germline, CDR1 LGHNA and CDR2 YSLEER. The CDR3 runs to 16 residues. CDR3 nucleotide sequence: TGCGCCAGCAGCCAATCATATAGCGGGAGACCCTACGAGCAGTACTTC. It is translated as CASSQSYSGRPYEQYF.